The present entry profiles one TCR beta chain with its context. The antigen remains undetermined. CDR1 and CDR2 from the germline V gene are SGHRS and YFSETQ. V lost 4 bases to trimming and J lost 5 bases; unmatched junction nucleotides: 5. This CDR3 has 14 amino acids. These data originate in a study of cytomegalovirus exposure and HLA in healthy donors. As for the study in general: A previous analysis identified approximately 110 million unique TCR beta sequences derived from 180 million or so T cells.

PCR primers comprised 60 Vbeta and 13 Jbeta primers. Generated by immunoSEQ multiplex PCR, the TCRdb table keeps only in-frame clones and is missing some. The sample has approximately 220,000 clones; roughly 83% are singletons. Overall study findings and caveats: In a later analysis, donors in an Asian-associated ancestry cluster reportedly had fewer N-insertions in productive TCRs than the cohort mean.

The chain is built from TRBV5-1 and TRBJ2-1; 8 positions match TRBD1. The specimen was PBMCs. This receptor was taken from a boy between 2 and 10 years old in good health and CMV-seronegative. CDR3 nucleotide sequence: TGCGCCAGCAGCCAGGGACAGGAAAACAATGAGCAGTTCTTC. It encodes CASSQGQENNEQFF.